The rows below give T cell receptor beta chains drawn from one sample of a study of blood T cell repertoires in COVID-19. Using immunoSEQ multiplex PCR, the repertoire was profiled, and TCRdb retains in-frame clones only, with some absent. The sample records 200,000 or so clones, roughly 80% being singletons. Source material: peripheral blood. These receptor sequences come from a human donor in a cohort sampled during active COVID-19. CDR3s include the opening cysteine and the closing phenylalanine or tryptophan. D genes are given only for firm matches. Size values are once, few and many counts, or a class for expanded clones, and some rows have none.

TRBV11-3	-	-	TRBJ2-1	CASSLDGVGVHNEQFF	TGTGCCAGCAGCTTAGACGGGGTGGGAGTCCACAATGAGCAGTTCTTC
TRBV27	-	TRBD2	TRBJ2-1	CASSAGTSGNEQFF	TGTGCCAGCAGTGCCGGGACTAGCGGCAATGAGCAGTTCTTC
TRBV30	-	-	TRBJ2-7	CAWSIRNAQYF	TGTGCCTGGAGTATCAGGAACGCGCAGTACTTC
TRBV19	-	TRBD1	TRBJ1-2	CASSIGGQGRHGYTF	TGTGCCAGTAGTATCGGGGGACAGGGACGTCACGGCTACACCTTC
TRBV9	-	-	TRBJ2-5	CASSGRDSQETQYF	TGTGCCAGCAGCGGGCGGGACTCCCAAGAGACCCAGTACTTC
TRBV5-1	-	-	TRBJ2-7	CASRDGGPSSYEQYF	TGCGCCAGCAGGGACGGGGGGCCTAGCTCCTACGAGCAGTACTTC
TRBV11-1	-	TRBD2	TRBJ2-7	CASSPSGNGPYEQYF	TGTGCCAGCAGCCCTAGCGGGAACGGTCCCTACGAGCAGTACTTC
TRBV19	-	TRBD1	TRBJ2-2	CASSFYRGRDTGELFF	TGTGCCAGTAGTTTTTACAGGGGGAGAGACACCGGGGAGCTGTTTTTT
TRBV6-2/TRBV6-3	-	TRBD1	TRBJ2-7	CASSFGQGAGRSSYEQYF	TGTGCCAGCAGTTTCGGGCAGGGGGCTGGAAGAAGCTCCTACGAGCAGTACTTC
TRBV19	-	-	TRBJ1-5	CASSRLGNQPQHF	TGTGCCAGTAGCCGACTCGGCAATCAGCCCCAGCATTTT
TRBV6-6	-	-	TRBJ2-7	CASSYLGSGAYEQYF	TGTGCCAGCAGTTACTTAGGTTCAGGCGCCTACGAGCAGTACTTC
TRBV27	-	TRBD1	TRBJ2-1	CASSFPGQGDSYNEQFF	TGTGCCAGCAGTTTTCCAGGACAGGGGGACTCCTACAATGAGCAGTTCTTC
TRBV6-2/TRBV6-3	-	-	TRBJ1-2	CASSPNRDNYGYTF	TGTGCCAGCAGCCCAAACAGGGATAACTATGGCTACACCTTC
TRBV6-1	-	-	TRBJ1-1	CASSEAGTLGEAFF	TGTGCCAGCAGTGAAGCCGGGACATTGGGTGAAGCTTTCTTT
TRBV7-9	-	TRBD1	TRBJ1-1	CASSDRDFVNTEAFF	TGTGCCAGCAGTGACAGGGATTTTGTGAACACTGAAGCTTTCTTT
TRBV6-5	-	-	TRBJ2-2	CASHNSNTGELFF	TGTGCCAGCCATAATAGCAACACCGGGGAGCTGTTTTTT
TRBV20-1	-	TRBD2	TRBJ2-3	CSALGRDTQYF	TGCAGTGCCCTCGGGAGGGATACGCAGTATTTT
TRBV6-5	-	-	TRBJ1-5	CASNGQINQPQHF	TGTGCCAGCAACGGACAGATAAATCAGCCCCAGCATTTT
TRBV24-1	once	TRBD1	TRBJ1-4	CATSDRTGGDEKLFF	TGTGCCACCAGTGACCGGACAGGTGGTGATGAAAAACTGTTTTTT
TRBV15	once	TRBD1	TRBJ2-7	CATSDPGQGVHEQYF	TGTGCCACCAGTGATCCAGGACAGGGGGTCCACGAGCAGTACTTC
TRBV30	-	-	TRBJ1-2	CAWSPGQSYGYTF	TGTGCCTGGAGTCCCGGACAGTCCTATGGCTACACCTTC
TRBV3-1/TRBV3-2	-	-	TRBJ2-6	CASSHGGDSGANVLTF	TGTGCCAGCAGCCACGGGGGAGATTCTGGGGCCAACGTCCTGACTTTC
TRBV9	-	TRBD1	TRBJ2-7	CASSARDRVSEQYF	TGTGCCAGCAGCGCCCGGGACAGGGTGAGCGAGCAGTACTTC
TRBV7-9	few	-	TRBJ2-7	CASSSGVGQYF	TGTGCCAGCAGCTCAGGGGTTGGGCAGTACTTC
TRBV4-3	-	-	TRBJ1-1	CASSQESGVTEAFF	TGCGCCAGCAGCCAAGAGTCGGGGGTTACCGAAGCTTTCTTT
TRBV11-2	-	-	TRBJ1-2	CASSLVDTNYGYTF	TGTGCCAGCAGCTTAGTTGACACTAACTATGGCTACACCTTC
TRBV5-1	-	-	TRBJ1-1	CASSLRTMNTEAFF	TGCGCCAGCAGCTTGAGGACAATGAACACTGAAGCTTTCTTT
TRBV7-3	-	TRBD2	TRBJ2-7	CASSLAGGGEQYF	TGTGCCAGCAGTTTAGCGGGAGGAGGCGAGCAGTACTTC
TRBV27	-	-	TRBJ2-7	CASGLRSGTEQYF	TGTGCCAGCGGACTCAGGTCCGGAACCGAGCAGTACTTC
TRBV7-2	-	-	TRBJ2-1	CASSLEFRESSYNEQFF	TGTGCCAGCAGCTTAGAGTTTCGGGAAAGCTCCTACAATGAGCAGTTCTTC
TRBV7-8	-	TRBD2	TRBJ2-1	CASSWTSGRYNEQFF	TGTGCCAGCAGCTGGACTAGCGGGAGATACAATGAGCAGTTCTTC
TRBV4-3	once	TRBD2	TRBJ2-3	CASSQAGLAGSDTQYF	TGCGCCAGCAGCCAGGCGGGACTAGCGGGGTCAGATACGCAGTATTTT
TRBV7-2	once	TRBD2	TRBJ2-1	CASSGRAFGLFDEQFF	TGTGCCAGCAGCGGGAGGGCCTTTGGTTTGTTTGATGAGCAGTTCTTC
TRBV29-1	-	TRBD1	TRBJ2-7	CSVGTGRYEQYF	TGCAGCGTGGGGACAGGCCGCTACGAGCAGTACTTC
TRBV5-6	-	TRBD1	TRBJ1-4	CASSEDRGSEKLFF	TGTGCCAGCAGCGAGGACAGGGGGTCTGAAAAACTGTTTTTT
TRBV5-5	-	TRBD2	TRBJ2-5	CASSPPSGSRETQYF	TGTGCCAGCAGCCCGCCTAGCGGGAGTCGGGAGACCCAGTACTTC
TRBV5-1	-	-	TRBJ2-5	CASSLVAGSKETQYF	TGCGCCAGCAGCTTGGTTGCCGGGAGTAAGGAGACCCAGTACTTC
TRBV7-6	-	TRBD2	TRBJ2-5	CASSFETGLGGETQYF	TGTGCCAGCAGTTTCGAAACGGGACTAGGGGGAGAGACCCAGTACTTC
TRBV28	-	-	TRBJ1-5	CASTRGLLPQHF	TGTGCCAGCACCCGGGGTCTTCTGCCCCAGCATTTT
TRBV5-4	-	-	TRBJ1-2	CASSWGDRGYYGYTF	TGTGCCAGCAGCTGGGGAGACCGGGGGTACTATGGCTACACCTTC
TRBV6-2/TRBV6-3	-	-	TRBJ1-2	CASSSGLYGYTF	TGTGCCAGCAGTTCCGGACTCTATGGCTACACCTTC
TRBV5-6	once	-	TRBJ2-7	CASSSTWRTYEQYF	TGTGCCAGCAGCTCGACTTGGCGGACCTACGAGCAGTACTTC
TRBV27	-	-	TRBJ2-2	CASSFRAGELFF	TGTGCCAGCAGTTTCCGGGCCGGGGAGCTGTTTTTT
TRBV19	-	-	TRBJ1-5	CASSRGVQPQHF	TGTGCCAGTAGTAGGGGGGTTCAGCCCCAGCATTTT
TRBV10-2	-	-	TRBJ2-1	CASSESSSGFGGEQFF	TGCGCCAGCAGTGAGTCTAGTAGTGGGTTCGGGGGTGAGCAGTTCTTC
TRBV11-3	-	-	TRBJ2-3	CASSVDTRDTQYF	TGTGCCAGCAGCGTCGATACCAGGGATACGCAGTATTTT
TRBV11-3	-	TRBD2	TRBJ2-3	CASSLDGLAGDTQYF	TGTGCCAGCAGCTTAGATGGCCTAGCGGGAGATACGCAGTATTTT
TRBV29-1	-	TRBD1	TRBJ1-5	CSVDRGDRGNNQPQHF	TGCAGCGTTGATAGAGGGGACAGGGGAAACAATCAGCCCCAGCATTTT
TRBV7-7	-	TRBD1	TRBJ2-5	CASSRLRDREETQYF	TGTGCCAGCAGCCGACTCCGGGACAGGGAAGAGACCCAGTACTTC
TRBV5-5	-	TRBD1	TRBJ1-2	CASSSPETGGIANYGYTF	TGTGCCAGCAGCTCTCCAGAAACAGGGGGGATAGCTAACTATGGCTACACCTTC
TRBV12-3/TRBV12-4	-	-	TRBJ1-2	CASTPTVPGGYTF	TGTGCCAGCACCCCCACCGTCCCCGGGGGCTACACCTTC
TRBV28	-	-	TRBJ1-1	CASSFLQMNTEAFF	TGTGCCAGCAGTTTCCTTCAGATGAACACTGAAGCTTTCTTT
TRBV27	-	TRBD2	TRBJ2-1	CASSFLRGSYNEQFF	TGTGCCAGCAGTTTTCTGCGGGGGTCCTACAATGAGCAGTTCTTC
TRBV6-6	-	TRBD1	TRBJ1-3	CASSYSGQASGNTIYF	TGTGCCAGCAGTTACTCTGGACAGGCCTCTGGAAACACCATATATTTT
TRBV6-5	-	TRBD1	TRBJ1-3	CASRDRQGFRNTIYF	TGTGCCAGCAGAGACCGACAGGGGTTTCGAAACACCATATATTTT